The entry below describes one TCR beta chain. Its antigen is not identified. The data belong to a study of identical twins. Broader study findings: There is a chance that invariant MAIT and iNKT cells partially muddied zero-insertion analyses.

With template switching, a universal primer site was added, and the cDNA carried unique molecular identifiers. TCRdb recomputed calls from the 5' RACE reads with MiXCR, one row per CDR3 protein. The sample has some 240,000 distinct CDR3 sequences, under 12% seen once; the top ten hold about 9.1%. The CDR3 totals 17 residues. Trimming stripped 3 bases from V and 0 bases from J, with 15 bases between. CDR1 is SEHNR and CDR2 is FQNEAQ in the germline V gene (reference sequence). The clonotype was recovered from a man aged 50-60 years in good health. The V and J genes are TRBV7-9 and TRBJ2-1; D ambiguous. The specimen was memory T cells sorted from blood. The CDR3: CASSFELGASSYNEQFF. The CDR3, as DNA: TGTGCCAGCAGCTTCGAGCTCGGCGCCAGCTCCTACAATGAGCAGTTCTTC.